This T cell receptor (beta chain) was captured in a study of T cells after yellow fever vaccination. Study-level points and caveats: Clones from primary vaccination mostly reappeared after the booster (96% CD4, over 85% CD8).

This clonotype has a handful of counts. Antigen: not known. TCRdb used MiXCR to reprocess the 5' RACE reads, holding one entry per CDR3 protein. The table has about 330,000 distinct CDR3 sequences, approximately 4% seen once. The CDR3 is made up of 14 amino acids. J lost 0 bases, V lost 10 bases, and 7 bases had no gene match. CDR1 MDHEN and CDR2 SYDVKM come from the germline V gene. The sequencing used PBMCs, collected 5 days after the yellow fever booster vaccination. The receptor was isolated from a man younger than 35 who received the YFV17D yellow fever vaccine. The chain couples TRBV28 to TRBJ2-3; 7 bases fit TRBD2. The CDR3 spells CATRSGASTDTQYF. CDR3 bases: TGTGCCACCCGAAGCGGGGCGAGCACAGATACGCAGTATTTT.